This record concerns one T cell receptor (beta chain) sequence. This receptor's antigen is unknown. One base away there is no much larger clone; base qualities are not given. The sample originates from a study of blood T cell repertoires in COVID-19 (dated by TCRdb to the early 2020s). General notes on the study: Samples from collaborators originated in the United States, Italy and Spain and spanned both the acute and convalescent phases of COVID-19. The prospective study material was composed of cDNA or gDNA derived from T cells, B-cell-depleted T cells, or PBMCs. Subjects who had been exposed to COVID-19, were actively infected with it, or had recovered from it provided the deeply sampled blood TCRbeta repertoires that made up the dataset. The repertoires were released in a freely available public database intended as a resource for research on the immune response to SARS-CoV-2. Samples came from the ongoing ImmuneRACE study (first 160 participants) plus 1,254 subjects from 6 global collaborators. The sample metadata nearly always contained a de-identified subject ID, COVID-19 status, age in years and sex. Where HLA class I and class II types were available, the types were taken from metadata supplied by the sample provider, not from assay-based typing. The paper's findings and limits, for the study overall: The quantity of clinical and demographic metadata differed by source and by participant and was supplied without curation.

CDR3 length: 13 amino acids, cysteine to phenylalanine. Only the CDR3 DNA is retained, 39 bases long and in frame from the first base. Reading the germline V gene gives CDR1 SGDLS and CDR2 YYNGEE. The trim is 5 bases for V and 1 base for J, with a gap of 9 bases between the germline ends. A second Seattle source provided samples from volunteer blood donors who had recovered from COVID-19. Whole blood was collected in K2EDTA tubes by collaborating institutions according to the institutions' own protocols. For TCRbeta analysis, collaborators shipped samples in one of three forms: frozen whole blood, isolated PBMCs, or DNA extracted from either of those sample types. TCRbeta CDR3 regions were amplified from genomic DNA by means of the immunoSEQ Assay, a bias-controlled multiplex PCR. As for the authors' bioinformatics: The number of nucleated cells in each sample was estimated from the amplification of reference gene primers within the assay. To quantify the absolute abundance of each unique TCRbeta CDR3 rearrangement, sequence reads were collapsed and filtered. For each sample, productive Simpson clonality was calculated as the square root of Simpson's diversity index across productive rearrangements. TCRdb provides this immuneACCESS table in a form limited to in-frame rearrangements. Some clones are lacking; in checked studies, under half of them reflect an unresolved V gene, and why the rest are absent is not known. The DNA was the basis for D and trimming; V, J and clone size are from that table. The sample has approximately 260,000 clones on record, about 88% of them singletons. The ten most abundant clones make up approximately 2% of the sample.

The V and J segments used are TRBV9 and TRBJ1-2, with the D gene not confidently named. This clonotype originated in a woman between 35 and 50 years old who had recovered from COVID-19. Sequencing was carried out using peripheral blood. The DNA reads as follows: TGTGCCAGCAGAGGGAGCTATAACTATGGCTACACCTTC. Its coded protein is CASRGSYNYGYTF.